These T cell receptor beta chains were read from a single sample in a study of shared T cell receptors in the human thymus. Using immunoSEQ multiplex PCR, the repertoire was profiled, and TCRdb retains in-frame clones only, with some absent. The sample has hundreds of thousands of clones; approximately 85% are singletons. The sample also formed part of further work on human thymus T cells.

Input material: thymocytes. The receptors derive from a girl in the first two years of life with a congenital heart defect. CDR3s include the opening cysteine and the closing phenylalanine or tryptophan. The order of the fields is V gene, D gene, J gene, clone size, CDR3 DNA, CDR3 protein. The D gene is left open where the match is weak. Rows may omit the clone size; those that give it use once, few, many or a size class.

V gene: TRBV14
D gene: TRBD1
J gene: TRBJ1-2
clone size: -
CDR3 DNA: TGTGCCAGCAGTCGGACTGGGACAGGGAGTAGCTACACCTTC
CDR3 protein: CASSRTGTGSSYTF

V gene: TRBV5-6
D gene: -
J gene: TRBJ1-3
clone size: -
CDR3 DNA: TGTGCCAGCATCTGCCGGGACTCTGGAAACACCATATATTTT
CDR3 protein: CASICRDSGNTIYF

V gene: TRBV6-5
D gene: TRBD1
J gene: TRBJ1-1
clone size: -
CDR3 DNA: TGTGCCAGCAGTTACGGGACAGGGAACACTGAAGCTTTCTTT
CDR3 protein: CASSYGTGNTEAFF

V gene: TRBV6-5
D gene: -
J gene: TRBJ1-5
clone size: -
CDR3 DNA: TGTGCCAGCAGCCCCACTGTTCACCAGCCCCAGCATTTT
CDR3 protein: CASSPTVHQPQHF

V gene: TRBV7-2
D gene: TRBD1
J gene: TRBJ2-3
clone size: -
CDR3 DNA: TGTGCCAGCAGCTTCAATCCGGGACAGGGATACTCCGGTACGCAGTATTTT
CDR3 protein: CASSFNPGQGYSGTQYF

V gene: TRBV5-1
D gene: TRBD2
J gene: TRBJ2-1
clone size: -
CDR3 DNA: TGCGCCAGCAGCGCGGTCGGGGGGGGCAGCTACAATGAGCAGTTCTTC
CDR3 protein: CASSAVGGGSYNEQFF

V gene: TRBV18
D gene: TRBD1
J gene: TRBJ1-1
clone size: -
CDR3 DNA: TGTGCCAGCTCACCATCGGACCAGGGGGGATGTGAAGCTTTCTTT
CDR3 protein: CASSPSDQGGCEAFF

V gene: TRBV27
D gene: -
J gene: TRBJ1-6
clone size: few
CDR3 DNA: TGTGCCAGCAGTTTTCGGCAGGGAAATTCACCCCTCCACTTT
CDR3 protein: CASSFRQGNSPLHF

V gene: TRBV4-1
D gene: TRBD1
J gene: TRBJ1-2
clone size: -
CDR3 DNA: TGCGCCAGCAGCCAAGAAATACCAAACCGGGACAGGGTTAACTATGGCTACACCTTC
CDR3 protein: CASSQEIPNRDRVNYGYTF

V gene: TRBV6-1
D gene: -
J gene: TRBJ1-2
clone size: few
CDR3 DNA: TGTGCCAGCGGGCCCTCTAACTATGGCTACACCTTC
CDR3 protein: CASGPSNYGYTF

V gene: TRBV4-1
D gene: -
J gene: TRBJ2-1
clone size: -
CDR3 DNA: TGCGCCAGCAGCCAAGAGCTCGGAGGACCCCACTCCCGGGATGAGCAGTTCTTC
CDR3 protein: CASSQELGGPHSRDEQFF

V gene: TRBV30
D gene: TRBD2
J gene: TRBJ2-3
clone size: -
CDR3 DNA: TGTGCCTGGAAGGGCGGTGTTAGCGGGGGGTCGATGCTACACACAGATACGCAGTATTTT
CDR3 protein: CAWKGGVSGGSMLHTDTQYF

V gene: TRBV6-1
D gene: TRBD2
J gene: TRBJ2-1
clone size: few
CDR3 DNA: TGTGCCAGCAGTGAATCCCTATCTAGCGGGGGGGCGAATGAGCAGTTCTTC
CDR3 protein: CASSESLSSGGANEQFF

V gene: TRBV5-1
D gene: -
J gene: TRBJ2-6
clone size: -
CDR3 DNA: TGCGCCAGCAGCCTGAGGACAGTCGACTCTGGGGCCAACGTCCTGACTTTC
CDR3 protein: CASSLRTVDSGANVLTF

V gene: TRBV11-2
D gene: -
J gene: TRBJ2-7
clone size: -
CDR3 DNA: TGTGCCAGCAGCAAGTCTTATAGGAGTGAGCAGTACTTC
CDR3 protein: CASSKSYRSEQYF

V gene: TRBV20-1
D gene: -
J gene: TRBJ1-2
clone size: -
CDR3 DNA: TGCAGTGCCCAGCCCGGGGGCTACACCTTC
CDR3 protein: CSAQPGGYTF

V gene: TRBV14
D gene: -
J gene: TRBJ2-2
clone size: -
CDR3 DNA: TGTGCCAGCAGCCAAGAGGAACGAACCCAGGGTATGGAGACCGGGGAGCTGTTTTTT
CDR3 protein: CASSQEERTQGMETGELFF

V gene: TRBV15
D gene: TRBD2
J gene: TRBJ2-1
clone size: -
CDR3 DNA: TGTGCCACCAGCGGGCGGGGGGTGCCCAATGAGCAGTTCTTC
CDR3 protein: CATSGRGVPNEQFF

V gene: TRBV28
D gene: -
J gene: TRBJ2-7
clone size: few
CDR3 DNA: TGTGCCAGCAGTCCCCACTCTCGAATCAACTACGAGCAGTACTTC
CDR3 protein: CASSPHSRINYEQYF

V gene: TRBV4-1
D gene: TRBD1
J gene: TRBJ1-6
clone size: -
CDR3 DNA: TGCGCCAGCAGCCAGGGGACAGCCATTAATTCACCCCTCCACTTT
CDR3 protein: CASSQGTAINSPLHF

V gene: TRBV28
D gene: TRBD2
J gene: TRBJ2-3
clone size: -
CDR3 DNA: TGTGCCAGCAGTTTATACTCGCGGGGGGGAGTCACAGATACGCAGTATTTT
CDR3 protein: CASSLYSRGGVTDTQYF

V gene: TRBV5-1
D gene: TRBD1
J gene: TRBJ2-1
clone size: -
CDR3 DNA: TGCGCCAGCAGCCCCCCGACAGGGAACAATGAGCAGTTCTTC
CDR3 protein: CASSPPTGNNEQFF

V gene: TRBV4-1
D gene: -
J gene: TRBJ2-3
clone size: -
CDR3 DNA: TGCGCCAGCAGCCAAGAGAGCGTCCTAGCAGATACGCAGTATTTT
CDR3 protein: CASSQESVLADTQYF

V gene: TRBV6-1
D gene: -
J gene: TRBJ1-5
clone size: -
CDR3 DNA: TGTGCCAGCAGTGACTCGGACATGGGCGATCAGCCCCAGCATTTT
CDR3 protein: CASSDSDMGDQPQHF

V gene: TRBV27
D gene: TRBD1
J gene: TRBJ1-3
clone size: once
CDR3 DNA: TGTGCCAGCAGTTTGGGGACAGGGAAGAACCGCTCTGGAAACACCATATATTTT
CDR3 protein: CASSLGTGKNRSGNTIYF

V gene: TRBV5-1
D gene: TRBD2
J gene: TRBJ2-3
clone size: -
CDR3 DNA: TGCGCCAGCAGCTCGGGACTAGCGGGGCCTTGTACGCAGTATTTT
CDR3 protein: CASSSGLAGPCTQYF

V gene: TRBV4-3
D gene: -
J gene: TRBJ1-1
clone size: few
CDR3 DNA: TGCGCCAGCAGCCAAGTTTTTTTCAGGGGCCGGAATGAAGCTTTCTTT
CDR3 protein: CASSQVFFRGRNEAFF

V gene: TRBV18
D gene: -
J gene: TRBJ1-1
clone size: -
CDR3 DNA: TGTGCCAGCTCACCAGTTCCCGGACAGTCGGAAGCTTTCTTT
CDR3 protein: CASSPVPGQSEAFF

V gene: TRBV2
D gene: -
J gene: TRBJ1-2
clone size: -
CDR3 DNA: TGTGCCAGCAGCCGGCAGGGAGGGTATAGTGACTATGGCTACACCTTC
CDR3 protein: CASSRQGGYSDYGYTF

V gene: TRBV27
D gene: TRBD1
J gene: TRBJ1-2
clone size: -
CDR3 DNA: TGTGCCAGCAGGGCACCGAGGGGGCAAGGCTACACCTTC
CDR3 protein: CASRAPRGQGYTF

V gene: TRBV25-1
D gene: TRBD2
J gene: TRBJ2-7
clone size: -
CDR3 DNA: TGTGCCAGCAGTGAAGGTCGCGGGGGATACTCCTACGAGCAGTACTTC
CDR3 protein: CASSEGRGGYSYEQYF

V gene: TRBV19
D gene: -
J gene: TRBJ1-1
clone size: -
CDR3 DNA: TGTGCCAGTAGAGAAACCAGGGGCTCTGAAGCTTTCTTT
CDR3 protein: CASRETRGSEAFF

V gene: TRBV28
D gene: TRBD1
J gene: TRBJ1-5
clone size: -
CDR3 DNA: TGTGCCAGCAGTTTAGGACAGGGGAGCAATCAGCCCCAGCATTTT
CDR3 protein: CASSLGQGSNQPQHF

V gene: TRBV5-6
D gene: TRBD1
J gene: TRBJ1-2
clone size: -
CDR3 DNA: TGTGCCAGCCGGGACAGAACTCAGTCGGGCTATGGCTACACCTTC
CDR3 protein: CASRDRTQSGYGYTF

V gene: TRBV12-5
D gene: -
J gene: TRBJ2-7
clone size: -
CDR3 DNA: TGTGCTAGTAACTCAGGGGCCTCCTACGAGCAGTACTTC
CDR3 protein: CASNSGASYEQYF

V gene: TRBV7-9
D gene: -
J gene: TRBJ2-5
clone size: -
CDR3 DNA: TGTGCCAGCAGCTTTTTCGTTCGGGAGACCCAGTACTTC
CDR3 protein: CASSFFVRETQYF

V gene: TRBV18
D gene: -
J gene: TRBJ1-1
clone size: once
CDR3 DNA: TGTGCCAGCTCACCAGAAGGGGTGGGCACTGAAGCTTTCTTT
CDR3 protein: CASSPEGVGTEAFF

V gene: TRBV7-6
D gene: TRBD1
J gene: TRBJ1-3
clone size: -
CDR3 DNA: TGTGCCAGCACCCTCTCCGCAGGGGGTAGGACCATATATTTT
CDR3 protein: CASTLSAGGRTIYF

V gene: TRBV6-5
D gene: TRBD1
J gene: TRBJ1-2
clone size: -
CDR3 DNA: TGTGCCAGCAGTTACTGGGACAGGGGTCTCTTCACCTTC
CDR3 protein: CASSYWDRGLFTF

V gene: TRBV19
D gene: -
J gene: TRBJ2-7
clone size: -
CDR3 DNA: TGTGCCAGTTCCCCCGGGACCTACGAGCAGTACTTC
CDR3 protein: CASSPGTYEQYF

V gene: TRBV5-1
D gene: -
J gene: TRBJ2-5
clone size: -
CDR3 DNA: TGCGCCAGCAGCTTGGCCCAGTACATCCAAGAGACCCAGTACTTC
CDR3 protein: CASSLAQYIQETQYF

V gene: TRBV27
D gene: TRBD2
J gene: TRBJ2-5
clone size: -
CDR3 DNA: TGTGCCAGCAGTTATTTAGCGGGGCTCCCTCAAGAGACCCAGTACTTC
CDR3 protein: CASSYLAGLPQETQYF

V gene: TRBV5-6
D gene: -
J gene: TRBJ1-1
clone size: -
CDR3 DNA: TGTGCCAGCAGAACGGTCCCGATGGGGGGGAACGGTCCCACTGAAGCTTTCTTT
CDR3 protein: CASRTVPMGGNGPTEAFF

V gene: TRBV4-3
D gene: -
J gene: TRBJ1-2
clone size: few
CDR3 DNA: TGCGCCAGCAGCCAAGACACGACAGGTGATTATGGCTACACCTTC
CDR3 protein: CASSQDTTGDYGYTF

V gene: TRBV6-4
D gene: TRBD1
J gene: TRBJ2-4
clone size: -
CDR3 DNA: TGTGCCAGCAGTGACGCGGGACAGGGGAGGCACATTCAGTACTTC
CDR3 protein: CASSDAGQGRHIQYF

V gene: TRBV6-6
D gene: -
J gene: TRBJ2-1
clone size: once
CDR3 DNA: TGTGCCAGCAGTTATCGGACAGTGGAGCAGTTCTTC
CDR3 protein: CASSYRTVEQFF

V gene: TRBV6-5
D gene: -
J gene: TRBJ1-1
clone size: -
CDR3 DNA: TGTTCCGCTGGGGAGGGGCGAGGCACTGAAGCTTTCTTT
CDR3 protein: CSAGEGRGTEAFF

V gene: TRBV7-8
D gene: -
J gene: TRBJ1-1
clone size: once
CDR3 DNA: TGTGCCAGCAGCTTAGGTCGGCAGGGCCCCATGAACACTGAAGCTTTCTTT
CDR3 protein: CASSLGRQGPMNTEAFF

V gene: TRBV4-3
D gene: -
J gene: TRBJ1-1
clone size: -
CDR3 DNA: TGCGCCAGCGCCAAAGGACCCCCCGGGGACACTGAAGCTTTCTTT
CDR3 protein: CASAKGPPGDTEAFF

V gene: TRBV15
D gene: -
J gene: TRBJ2-7
clone size: -
CDR3 DNA: TGTGCCACCAACAGCGAAGTTCGAGCATACGAGCAGTACTTC
CDR3 protein: CATNSEVRAYEQYF